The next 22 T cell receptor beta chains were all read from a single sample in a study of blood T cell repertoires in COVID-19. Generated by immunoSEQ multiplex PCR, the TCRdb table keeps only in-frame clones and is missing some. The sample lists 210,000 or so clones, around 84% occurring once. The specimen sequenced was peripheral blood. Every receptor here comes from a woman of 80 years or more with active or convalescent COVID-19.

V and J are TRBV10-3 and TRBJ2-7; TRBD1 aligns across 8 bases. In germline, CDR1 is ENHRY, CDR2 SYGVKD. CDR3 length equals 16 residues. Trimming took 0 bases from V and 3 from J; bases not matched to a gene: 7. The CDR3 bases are TGTGCCATCAGTGAGTCGAGTAGGACAGGGATCTACGAGCAGTACTTC. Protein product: CAISESSRTGIYEQYF.

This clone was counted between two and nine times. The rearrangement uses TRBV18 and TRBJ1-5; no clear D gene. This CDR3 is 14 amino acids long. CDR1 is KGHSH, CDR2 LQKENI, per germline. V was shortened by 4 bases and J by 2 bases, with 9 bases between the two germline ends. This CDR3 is CASSRGGGNQPQHF. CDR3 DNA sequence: TGTGCCAGCTCACGGGGAGGAGGCAATCAGCCCCAGCATTTT.

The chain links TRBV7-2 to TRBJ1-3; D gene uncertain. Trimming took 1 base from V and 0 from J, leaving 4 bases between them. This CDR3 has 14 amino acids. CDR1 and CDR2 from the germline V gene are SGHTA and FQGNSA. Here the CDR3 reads CASSLVSSGNTIYF. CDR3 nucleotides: TGTGCCAGCAGCTTAGTATCCTCTGGAAACACCATATATTTT. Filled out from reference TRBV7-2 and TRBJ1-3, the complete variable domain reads GAGVSQSPSNKVTEKGKDVELRCDPISGHTALYWYRQSLGQGLEFLIYFQGNSAPDKSGLPSDRFSAERTGGSVSTLTIQRTQQEDSAVYLCASSLVSSGNTIYFGEGSWLTVV.

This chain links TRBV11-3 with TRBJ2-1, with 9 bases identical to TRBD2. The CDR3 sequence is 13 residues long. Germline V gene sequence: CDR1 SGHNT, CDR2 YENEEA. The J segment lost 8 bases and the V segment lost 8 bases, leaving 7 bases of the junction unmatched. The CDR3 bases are TGTGCCAGCTCCGGGACTAGCCCCCATGAGCAGTTCTTC. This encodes CASSGTSPHEQFF.

The CDR3 nucleotides are TGTGCCAGCAGGCAGACACTCTCCTACAATGAGCAGTTCTTC. This sequence encodes CASRQTLSYNEQFF. The chain joins TRBV27 to TRBJ2-1; D unresolved. V was cut by 6 bases and J by 0 bases, with 9 bases left in between. This CDR3 has 14 residues. Germline CDR1 and CDR2: MNHEY and SMNVEV (reference sequence).

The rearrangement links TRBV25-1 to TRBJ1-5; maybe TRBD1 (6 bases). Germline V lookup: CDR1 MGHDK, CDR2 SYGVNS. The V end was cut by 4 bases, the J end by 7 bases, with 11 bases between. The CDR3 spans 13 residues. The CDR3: CASSGGGVQPQHF. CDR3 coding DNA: TGTGCCAGCAGTGGGGGGGGCGTACAGCCCCAGCATTTT.

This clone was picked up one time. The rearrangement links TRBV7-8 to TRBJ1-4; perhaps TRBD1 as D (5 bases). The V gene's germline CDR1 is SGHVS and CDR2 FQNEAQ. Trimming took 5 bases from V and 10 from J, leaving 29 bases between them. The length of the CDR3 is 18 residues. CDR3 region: CASSPRTRDGGAQGKLFF. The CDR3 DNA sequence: TGTGCCAGCAGCCCCCGAACTAGGGACGGGGGAGCCCAGGGAAAACTGTTTTTT. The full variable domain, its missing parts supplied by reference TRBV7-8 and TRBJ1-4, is GAGVSQSPRYKVAKRGQDVALRCDPISGHVSLFWYQQALGQGPEFLTYFQNEAQLDKSGLPSDRFFAERPEGSVSTLKIQRTQQEDSAVYLCASSPRTRDGGAQGKLFFGSGTQLSVL.

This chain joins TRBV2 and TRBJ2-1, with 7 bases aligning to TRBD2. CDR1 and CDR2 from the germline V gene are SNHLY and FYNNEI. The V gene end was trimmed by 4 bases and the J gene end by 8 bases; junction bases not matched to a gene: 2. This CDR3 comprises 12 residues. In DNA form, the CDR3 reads TGTGCCAGCAGTGGGACTAGTGATGAGCAGTTCTTC. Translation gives CASSGTSDEQFF.

The CDR3 DNA follows: TGCAGTGCTAGGTCAGGGGAAAAACTGTTTTTT. Translation: CSARSGEKLFF. This chain connects TRBV20-1 to TRBJ1-4, with a weak D call TRBD1 (5 bases). V lost 3 bases and J 8 bases, leaving 7 bases between the germline ends. The CDR3 spans 11 residues. Germline V lookup: CDR1 DFQATT, CDR2 SNEGSKA (reference sequence).

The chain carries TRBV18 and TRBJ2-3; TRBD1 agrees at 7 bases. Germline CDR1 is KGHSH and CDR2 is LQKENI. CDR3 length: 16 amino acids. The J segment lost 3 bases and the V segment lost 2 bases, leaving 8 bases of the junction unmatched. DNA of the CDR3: TGTGCCAGCTCACCATCGCGGGCAGGGGGTACAGATACGCAGTATTTT. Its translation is CASSPSRAGGTDTQYF.

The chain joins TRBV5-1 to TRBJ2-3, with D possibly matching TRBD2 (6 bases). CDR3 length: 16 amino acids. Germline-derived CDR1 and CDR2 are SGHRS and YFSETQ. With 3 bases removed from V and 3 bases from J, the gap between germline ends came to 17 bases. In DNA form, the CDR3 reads TGCGCCAGCAGCTCGGAATGGGCCGGGGGTACAGATACGCAGTATTTT. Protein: CASSSEWAGGTDTQYF.

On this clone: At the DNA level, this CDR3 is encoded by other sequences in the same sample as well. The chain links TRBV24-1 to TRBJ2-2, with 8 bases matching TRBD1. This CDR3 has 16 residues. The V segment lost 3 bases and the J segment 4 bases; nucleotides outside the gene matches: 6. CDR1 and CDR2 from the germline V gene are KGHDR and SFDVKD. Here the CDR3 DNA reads TGTGCCACCAGTGATCCTGGACAGGGCGGCACCGGGGAGCTGTTTTTT. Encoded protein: CATSDPGQGGTGELFF.

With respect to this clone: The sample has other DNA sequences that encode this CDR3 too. CDR3 DNA: TGTGCCAGCACCCCCTCTCTAGGGGGTGGAAACACCATATATTTT. Its protein product is CASTPSLGGGNTIYF. V gene TRBV28 combines with J gene TRBJ1-3, with D perhaps TRBD1 (6 bases). The CDR3 is 15 amino acids. Trimming removed 7 bases from V and 3 bases from J, with 16 bases in between. In germline, CDR1 is MDHEN, CDR2 SYDVKM.

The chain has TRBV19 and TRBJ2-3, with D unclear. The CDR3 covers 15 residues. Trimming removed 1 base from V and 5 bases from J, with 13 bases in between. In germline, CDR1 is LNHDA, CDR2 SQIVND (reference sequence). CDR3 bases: TGTGCCAGTAGTATAGCGGGTGGTGATGGAGATACGCAGTATTTT. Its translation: CASSIAGGDGDTQYF.

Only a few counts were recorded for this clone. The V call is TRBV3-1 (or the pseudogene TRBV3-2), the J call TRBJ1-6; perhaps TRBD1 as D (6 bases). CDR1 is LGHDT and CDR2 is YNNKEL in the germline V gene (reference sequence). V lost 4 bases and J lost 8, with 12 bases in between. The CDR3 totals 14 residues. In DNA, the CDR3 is TGTGCCAGCAGCCTGGGACAAGCTCATTCACCCCTCCACTTT. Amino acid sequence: CASSLGQAHSPLHF.

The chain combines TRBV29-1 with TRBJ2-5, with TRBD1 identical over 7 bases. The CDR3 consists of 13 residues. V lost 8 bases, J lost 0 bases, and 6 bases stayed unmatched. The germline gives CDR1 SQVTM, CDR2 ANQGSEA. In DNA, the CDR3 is TGCAGCAGGACAGGAGTCCACCAAGAGACCCAGTACTTC. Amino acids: CSRTGVHQETQYF.

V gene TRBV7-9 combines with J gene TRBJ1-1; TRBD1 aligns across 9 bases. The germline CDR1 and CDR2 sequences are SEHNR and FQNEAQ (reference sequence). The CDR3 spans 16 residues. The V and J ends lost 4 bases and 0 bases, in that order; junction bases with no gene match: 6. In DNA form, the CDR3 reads TGTGCCAGCAGCTCAGACAGGGGGTCCGTGAACACTGAAGCTTTCTTT. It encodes CASSSDRGSVNTEAFF.

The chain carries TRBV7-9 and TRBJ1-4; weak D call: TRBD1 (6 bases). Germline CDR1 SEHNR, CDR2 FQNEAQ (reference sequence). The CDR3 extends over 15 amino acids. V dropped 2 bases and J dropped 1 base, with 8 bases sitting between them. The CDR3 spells CASSLTQGTNEKLFF. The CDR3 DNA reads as TGTGCCAGCAGCTTAACACAGGGAACTAATGAAAAACTGTTTTTT.

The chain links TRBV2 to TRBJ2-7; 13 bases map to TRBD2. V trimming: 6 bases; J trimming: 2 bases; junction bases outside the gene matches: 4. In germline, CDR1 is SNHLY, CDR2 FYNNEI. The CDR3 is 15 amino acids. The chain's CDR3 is CASRTGLAGTYEQYF. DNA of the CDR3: TGTGCCAGCAGGACGGGACTAGCGGGGACCTACGAGCAGTACTTC.

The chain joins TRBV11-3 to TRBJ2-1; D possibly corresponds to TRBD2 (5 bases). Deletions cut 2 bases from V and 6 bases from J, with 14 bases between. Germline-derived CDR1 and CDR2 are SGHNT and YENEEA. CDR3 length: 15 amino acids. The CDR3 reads CASSLRGKNRNEQFF. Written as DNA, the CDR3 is TGTGCCAGCAGCTTAAGAGGGAAGAACCGCAATGAGCAGTTCTTC.

The CDR3 bases are TGTGCCAGCAGCTTATGGGTGACTAGCGGGAGCACAGATACGCAGTATTTT. It encodes CASSLWVTSGSTDTQYF. This chain connects TRBV7-9 to TRBJ2-3, with TRBD2 identical over 10 bases. Trimming cost V 2 bases and J 0 bases; bases outside gene matches: 5. This CDR3 has 17 amino acids. Germline assignment: CDR1 SEHNR and CDR2 FQNEAQ (reference sequence).

The CDR3 DNA is TGTGCCAGCAGCCCAAATGGACAGGGGAGGACTGAAGCTTTCTTT. Residues: CASSPNGQGRTEAFF. V is TRBV7-3 and J is TRBJ1-1; 9 nucleotides line up with TRBD1. V lost 5 bases to trimming and J lost 5 bases; unmatched junction nucleotides: 9. CDR1 and CDR2 from the germline V gene are SGHTA and FQGTGA. CDR3 size: 15 residues.